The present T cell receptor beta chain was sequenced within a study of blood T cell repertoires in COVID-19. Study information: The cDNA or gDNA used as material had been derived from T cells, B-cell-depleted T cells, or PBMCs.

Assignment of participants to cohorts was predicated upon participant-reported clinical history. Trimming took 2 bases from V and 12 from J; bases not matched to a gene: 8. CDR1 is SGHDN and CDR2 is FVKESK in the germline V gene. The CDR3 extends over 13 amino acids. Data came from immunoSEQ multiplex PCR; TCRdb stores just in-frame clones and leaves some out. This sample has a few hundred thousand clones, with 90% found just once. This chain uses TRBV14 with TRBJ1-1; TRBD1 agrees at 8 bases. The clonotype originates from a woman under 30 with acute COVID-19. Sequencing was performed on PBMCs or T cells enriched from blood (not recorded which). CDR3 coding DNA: TGTGCCAGCAGCCAACAACAGGGGGATGGGTCTTTCTTT. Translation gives CASSQQQGDGSFF.